Listed below are T cell receptor beta chains from one sample, sequenced in a study of OX40 agonist ivuxolimab in advanced cancers. The method was immunoSEQ multiplex PCR; TCRdb's version includes in-frame clones alone and lacks a portion of them. The sample holds 57,000 or so clones, around 85% seen once. The sample was CD4+ or CD8+ T cells sorted from blood, taken in a trial of the OX40 agonist ivuxolimab. The receptors derive from an adult with an advanced solid tumor such as melanoma, head and neck, liver or kidney cancer. Both conserved end residues are part of each CDR3. A D gene is named only where the DNA matches it firmly. Size tells how often a clone was seen (once, few, many) or the class of an expanded clone, and some rows leave it out.

v_call	j_call	d_call	clone_size	cdr3_nt	cdr3_aa
TRBV9	TRBJ2-7	TRBD2	.	TGTGCCAGCAGCCCAGGAGGTAGCGGGAGTGAGTACGAGCAGTACTTC	CASSPGGSGSEYEQYF
TRBV10-3	TRBJ2-5	.	.	TGTGCCATCAGTGAGTCTCAGGAGACCCAGTACTTC	CAISESQETQYF
TRBV6-1	TRBJ2-5	TRBD1	.	TGTGCCAGCAGTCCCGGGACAGAGAGACAAGAGACCCAGTACTTC	CASSPGTERQETQYF
TRBV4-2	TRBJ1-2	.	.	TGTGCCAGCAGCCAAGACCTGGGGTATGCTAACTATGGCTACACCTTC	CASSQDLGYANYGYTF
TRBV9	TRBJ2-7	.	.	TGTGCCAGCAGCGGGAACCTTGGTAGCAACTCCTACGAGCAGTACTTC	CASSGNLGSNSYEQYF
TRBV6-5	TRBJ2-7	.	.	TGTGCCAGCAGTTACCTCCCTTCCTACGAGCAGTACTTC	CASSYLPSYEQYF
TRBV2	TRBJ2-5	.	.	TGTGCCAGCGAGGGGAATTTGAGGACCCAGTACTTC	CASEGNLRTQYF
TRBV7-6	TRBJ2-3	TRBD2	.	TGTGCCAGCAGCTTCCTAGCGGGAGATGCAGATACGCAGTATTTT	CASSFLAGDADTQYF
TRBV9	TRBJ2-2	.	.	TGTGCCAGCAGCGTAGGGGCTAGTAGCACCGGGGAGCTGTTTTTT	CASSVGASSTGELFF
TRBV20-1	TRBJ2-3	.	once	TGCAGTGCTAGAACGTCAGATACGCAGTATTTT	CSARTSDTQYF
TRBV5-4	TRBJ2-7	TRBD1	.	TGTGCCAGCAGCTTACAGGGGTCCTACGAGCAGTACTTC	CASSLQGSYEQYF
TRBV11-2	TRBJ2-7	.	.	TGTGCCAGCAGCTTAACGCGCCTAACCCCGATCTCCTACGAGCAGTACTTC	CASSLTRLTPISYEQYF
TRBV4-2	TRBJ2-7	.	.	TGTGCCAGCAGCCAAGATCCCAAAACCGAGCAGTACTTC	CASSQDPKTEQYF
TRBV6-1	TRBJ1-5	.	medium-sized	TGTGCCAGCAGTGAAGGAACGGCTAGCAATCAGCCCCAGCATTTT	CASSEGTASNQPQHF
TRBV18	TRBJ2-1	TRBD1	.	TGTGCCAGCTCACCACCGGACAGGGTTGGTGAGCAGTTCTTC	CASSPPDRVGEQFF
TRBV15	TRBJ1-5	TRBD1	.	TGTGCCACCAGCAGAGATCAGGGGGTGGGGCAGCCCCAGCATTTT	CATSRDQGVGQPQHF
TRBV10-2	TRBJ1-5	.	few	TGCGCCAGCAGTGAGTATAAGGAAGGCAATCAGCCCCAGCATTTT	CASSEYKEGNQPQHF
TRBV5-6	TRBJ2-1	.	.	TGTGCCAAGTTCAGAGCGGGCCCAGGGAATGAGCAGTTCTTC	CAKFRAGPGNEQFF
TRBV9	TRBJ2-1	.	.	TGTGCCAGCAGCCCCCAGACGGGATACAATGAGCAGTTCTTC	CASSPQTGYNEQFF
TRBV4-1	TRBJ1-2	.	.	TGCGCCAGCAGCCAAGAAGACGGGCCCTATGGCTACACCTTC	CASSQEDGPYGYTF
TRBV7-6	TRBJ2-2	TRBD1	.	TGTGCCAGCAGCTCTACAGGGGGCACCGGGGAGCTGTTTTTT	CASSSTGGTGELFF
TRBV7-3	TRBJ2-5	.	.	TGTGCCAGCAGCTACCTCGGTCGAGGGTCTCAGTACTTC	CASSYLGRGSQYF